This T cell receptor (beta chain) was sequenced in a study of cytomegalovirus exposure and HLA in healthy donors (dated by TCRdb to 2017 to 2019). In terms of the full investigation: According to a later analysis, the roughly 120 validation repertoires were produced on the same platform as the approximately 620 repertoires of the first cohort. The study was designed to test whether signatures of past pathogen exposure could be identified by cataloging public T cell receptors. Besides the first cohort of 500 to 700 subjects, a separate validation cohort made up of over 95 different subjects was used. The study combined high-throughput TCR immunosequencing, statistical association of individual TCRs with disease status, and machine learning to predict cytomegalovirus infection status. Results and caveats for the whole study, not just this receptor: According to the authors, the approach could potentially be generalized to other disease states and immunological phenotypes. In vitro tests confirmed that a few of the cytomegalovirus-associated TCR beta chains recognize cytomegalovirus antigens. A total of 164 TCR beta chains were listed by the study as associated with cytomegalovirus. All 130 or so repertoires were used to score co-occurrence in the validation cohort in a later analysis, because that analysis had no HLA typing for the cohort. While some public TCRs were present in many individuals, most TCR sequences turned up only very rarely across donors. Of the cluster scores, around 95% were above 0 in a later analysis, which found that TCRs clustered in the first cohort also tended to co-occur in the 120 validation repertoires. Cytomegalovirus status was reported to be diagnosed by the classifier with high specificity and sensitivity in both the original and validation cohorts.

Via the germline V gene (reference sequence), CDR1 is GTSNPN and CDR2 SVGIG. Ends trimmed: V by 3 bases, J by 6 bases; bases unmatched to a gene: 5. The CDR3 holds 13 amino acids from the cysteine to the phenylalanine. Here the CDR3 DNA is all that survives: 39 bases in frame from base 1. The library was made by the immunoSEQ multiplex PCR assay. Per the original workflow: A statistical classification framework was built for diagnosing cytomegalovirus status from the catalog of TCR beta chain sequences. In its TCRdb copy, this immuneACCESS table keeps in-frame sequences only and misses some clones. Where compared with another copy, unresolved V genes explain less than half of these, and the others have no known cause. The V and J calls and the clone size are those of that table, but D and trimming were determined from the DNA. This sample holds around 94,000 clones; approximately 95% were observed only once. The ten top clones hold almost 0.9% of the sample.

A word on this clone: No antigen is known for it. Base qualities were left out, and no much larger clone turns up one base away.

Donors formed part of the validation cohort, which comprised 120 subjects and was distinct from the first cohort of 550 to 850 subjects. The sequence joins TRBV30 to TRBJ2-1, with 7 bases matching TRBD2. The sequence was collected from a young woman in good health and CMV-seronegative. The material sequenced was PBMCs. The CDR3 loop reads CAWSQAGPNEQFF. Here is the DNA: TGTGCCTGGAGCCAAGCGGGGCCCAATGAGCAGTTCTTC.